This TCR beta chain was sequenced for a study of low-dose radiotherapy and immunotherapy resistance in tumors. Study information: A total of 6.5 Gy was given to Cohort 1 as 0.5 Gy per fraction every 2 weeks. Patients were on oral aspirin 300 mg taken daily for four cycles from cycle 1 day 1.

The sample holds a few counts of this clonotype. The time point denotes: after trial treatment. Sample treatment: LDRT plus nivolumab, ipilimumab, low-dose cyclophosphamide and aspirin (RACIN trial). Primers used for first-strand cDNA, a TRAV- and TRBV-specific set, covered both alpha and beta chains. Amplification, which lasted around 18 PCR cycles, used a constant-region primer and V-primer adapter to amplify TCRs. TCRdb re-called the reads with MiXCR, one entry per CDR3 protein. The top ten clones hold 9.2% of a sample with about 35,000 distinct CDR3 sequences, around 20% of them seen once. Trimming cost V 5 bases and J 3 bases, with 11 bases left between them. Germline CDR1 and CDR2: LNHDA and SQIVND (reference sequence). The CDR3 spans 13 residues.

V gene TRBV19 combines with J gene TRBJ2-7; a possible D gene is TRBD1 (5 bases). The sample in question was PBMCs, obtained after low-dose radiotherapy plus immunotherapy. This receptor was obtained from a female donor with ovarian cancer. The CDR3 coding sequence is TGTGCCAGTAGTGACGGACAAGGCTACGAGCAGTACTTC. This translates into CASSDGQGYEQYF.